The source of this TCR beta chain is a study of response to subunit inactivated influenza vaccine. TCRdb ran MiXCR on the RT-PCR reads and lists one entry per CDR3 protein. Of 650,000 to 850,000 distinct CDR3 sequences listed, approximately 15% are singletons. General study results and limits: The study's authors posited that every seasonal influenza vaccination enlists few new T cells.

This clonotype turned up a few times. The target antigen is unknown. Source: PBMCs from blood, taken 14 days before vaccination. This receptor was identified in a man aged 50-59 years who received an inactivated influenza vaccine.

The CDR3 DNA follows: TGTGCCAGCAGCCGGACGGGAAAAACCGGGGAGCTGTTTTTT. Encoded protein: CASSRTGKTGELFF. The V and J genes are TRBV12-3 or TRBV12-4 and TRBJ2-2; the D gene is possibly TRBD2 (5 bases). Between the trimmed V and J ends, which lost 6 bases and 5 bases, there was a span of 13 bases. CDR3 length: 14 amino acids.